Reported below is one T cell receptor (beta chain). As yet, its antigen is unknown. The sample comes from a study of T cell responses to AZD1222 COVID-19 vaccine. V was pared by 1 base and J by 4 bases, with 9 bases between. Germline CDR1 and CDR2: SGHNT and YENEEA. The CDR3 contains 14 residues. Study observations and caveats: Among those given AZD1222, only 6 or 7 were seropositive at baseline. Females outnumbered males among donors, who were mostly white British; clonal diversity was possibly underestimated.

The method was immunoSEQ multiplex PCR; TCRdb's version includes in-frame clones alone and lacks a portion of them. The data hold 180,000 or so clones, with 90% to 95% observed a single time. This sequence was found in an adult in good health. The source was peripheral blood, collected on day 0 of AZD1222 vaccination. V and J are TRBV11-3 and TRBJ2-3; D is tentatively TRBD1 or TRBD2 (6 bases each). The DNA of the CDR3 is TGTGCCAGCAGCTTAGCGAGGGGGGCAGATACGCAGTATTTT. Its translation: CASSLARGADTQYF.